This T cell receptor beta chain came from a study of early T cells in non-severe SARS-CoV-2 infection. At the level of the study: The sequenced material was bulk RNA from unsorted whole blood, and its chains were unpaired. Regarding the study as a whole: Matching with VDJdb favored anti-spike CD8 responses (missing private and CD4 specificities).

Attachment of unique molecular identifiers to individual cDNA molecules was performed. TCRdb reanalysed the 5' RACE reads using MiXCR and keeps one entry per CDR3 protein. The table records roughly 60,000 distinct CDR3 sequences, more than 6.5% of them present only once. This clonotype has a count of ten or more. Its specificity is unknown. The CDR3 contains 16 residues. The germline V gene encodes CDR1 SGHVS and CDR2 FQNEAQ. V was pared by 0 bases and J by 4 bases, with 12 bases between. The chain carries TRBV7-8 and TRBJ2-2; D call uncertain. This TCR was sampled from an adult who was a healthcare worker with PCR-confirmed SARS-CoV-2 infection or an uninfected control (not recorded which). Sequenced material: whole blood, taken at baseline. The CDR3 DNA reads as TGTGCCAGCAGCTTAGCGCGTTTGTCGGCCACCGGGGAGCTGTTTTTT. Its protein product is CASSLARLSATGELFF.